This T cell receptor beta chain was recovered during a study of Ad26.COV2.S vaccination and SARS-CoV-2 variants. Background on the study: Recipients of Ad26.COV2.S got it intramuscularly, once or twice 56 days apart.

Treatment reported: 15 to 20 received Ad26.COV2.S at low or high dose, single or two shots; roughly five received placebo; per-sample allocation not given. Collection of samples fell on day 63 after the first vaccine or placebo injection. An adult aged 18-55 years in Boston served as the donor. TCRdb's table, derived via immunoSEQ multiplex PCR, lists solely in-frame clones and lacks some. The data hold around 450,000 clones, with 90% observed a single time. Germline V gene lookup returns CDR1 SGHTA and CDR2 FQGNSA. V was clipped by 2 bases and J by 4 bases, with 17 bases between them. This CDR3 comprises 17 residues. As to this clone: Its antigen is unidentified.

Study observations and caveats: Breadth of non-spike TCRs did not differ between vaccinees and placebo recipients.

This chain joins TRBV7-2 and TRBJ2-2, with a tentative D call TRBD1 (5 bases). The sequences come from peripheral blood, collected in a trial of Ad26.COV2.S vaccine versus placebo. The source is a person between 18 and 65 years old who received the Ad26.COV2.S COVID-19 vaccine or a placebo. CDR3 residues: CASSLLRRAGSTGELFF. The CDR3 coding sequence is TGTGCCAGCAGCTTACTTCGCAGGGCAGGTAGCACCGGGGAGCTGTTTTTT.